Listed below are T cell receptor beta chains from one sample, sequenced in a study of cytomegalovirus exposure and HLA in healthy donors. TCRdb's copy holds only in-frame clones and misses some; the assay was immunoSEQ multiplex PCR. Among some 180,000 clones listed, roughly three quarters were seen once. Source material: PBMCs. These TCRs come from a male donor in good health and CMV-seronegative. Both conserved end residues are part of each CDR3. The D gene is left open where the match is weak. Rows give clone size only sometimes, using once, few, many, or a class for an expanded clone.

j_call | d_call | clone_size | v_call | cdr3_nt | cdr3_aa
TRBJ2-6 | TRBD2 | . | TRBV19 | TGTGCCAGTAGTCTAGCGGGAGGGCCGGGGGGTTCTGGGGCCAACGTCCTGACTTTC | CASSLAGGPGGSGANVLTF
TRBJ1-5 | TRBD1 | . | TRBV28 | TGTGCCAGTTTCAATCGGGACAGGGGTTATCAGCCCCAGCATTTT | CASFNRDRGYQPQHF
TRBJ1-5 | . | few | TRBV10-3 | TGTGCCATCAGTGGGGGGGAGAGCAATCAGCCCCAGCATTTT | CAISGGESNQPQHF
TRBJ1-5 | . | . | TRBV6-1 | TGTGCCAGCAGTGGGGGGACTGGTCTAAGGGAGAATCAGCCCCAGCATTTT | CASSGGTGLRENQPQHF
TRBJ1-5 | . | . | TRBV19 | TGTGCCATTTCAGAACGGGGAGGGTGGGGCAATCAGCCCCAGCATTTT | CAISERGGWGNQPQHF
TRBJ1-6 | . | . | TRBV2 | TGTGCCAGCAAGGGGGAGAGCTCCTATAATTCACCCCTCCACTTT | CASKGESSYNSPLHF
TRBJ1-1 | TRBD1 | . | TRBV5-1 | TGCGCCAGCACCCTAACAGGGGGAGGGAACACTGAAGCTTTCTTT | CASTLTGGGNTEAFF
TRBJ1-1 | TRBD1 | . | TRBV12-5 | TGTGCTAGTGGTTTCAACACAGGGGGAAACACTGAAGCTTTCTTT | CASGFNTGGNTEAFF
TRBJ1-6 | . | . | TRBV25-1 | TGTGCCAGCAGTGAGGTCGGGAGCTCCTATAATTCACCCCTCCACTTT | CASSEVGSSYNSPLHF
TRBJ1-5 | . | . | TRBV7-2 | TGTGCCAGCAGCGACAGTAGCAATCAGCCCCAGCATTTT | CASSDSSNQPQHF
TRBJ2-3 | TRBD2 | . | TRBV6-5 | TGTGCCAGCAGTTATGCAGCGGGAGGATCAGATACGCAGTATTTT | CASSYAAGGSDTQYF
TRBJ1-3 | TRBD1 | once | TRBV12-5 | TGTGCTAGTGGTTTGGTAGACAGGGGTGCTGGAAACACCATATATTTT | CASGLVDRGAGNTIYF
TRBJ2-2 | . | . | TRBV6-5 | TGTGCCAGCAAACGCGCCGGGGAGCTGTTTTTT | CASKRAGELFF
TRBJ2-2 | . | . | TRBV10-1 | TGCGCCAGCAGTGAGCCAGGCGGGGCCGGGGAGCTGTTTTTT | CASSEPGGAGELFF
TRBJ1-3 | TRBD1 | . | TRBV11-2 | TGTGCCAGCAGGTCGACAGGGAACGGAAACACCATATATTTT | CASRSTGNGNTIYF
TRBJ2-7 | . | . | TRBV7-9 | TGTGCCAGCAGCTTAAACCTACCCTACGAGCAGTACTTC | CASSLNLPYEQYF
TRBJ2-1 | TRBD2 | . | TRBV19 | TGTGCCAGTAAGTCTAGCGGGGATTACAATGAGCAGTTCTTC | CASKSSGDYNEQFF
TRBJ1-5 | TRBD1 | . | TRBV28 | TGTGCCAGCATGACCGGACAGGTAGGGACCCAGCATTTT | CASMTGQVGTQHF
TRBJ2-7 | TRBD2 | once | TRBV9 | TGTGCCAGCAGCGTAGAGAGCTTAGCGGGACCTAACGAGCAGTACTTC | CASSVESLAGPNEQYF